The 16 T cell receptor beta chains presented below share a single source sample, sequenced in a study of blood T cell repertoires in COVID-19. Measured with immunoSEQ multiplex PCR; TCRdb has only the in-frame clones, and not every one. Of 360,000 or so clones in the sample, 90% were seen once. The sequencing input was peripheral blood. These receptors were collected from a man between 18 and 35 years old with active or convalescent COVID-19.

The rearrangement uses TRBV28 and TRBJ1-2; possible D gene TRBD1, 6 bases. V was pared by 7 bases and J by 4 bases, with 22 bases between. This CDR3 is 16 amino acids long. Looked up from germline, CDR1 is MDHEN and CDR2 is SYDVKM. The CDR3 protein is CASNSNQGRGGYGYTF. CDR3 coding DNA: TGTGCCAGCAACTCAAACCAGGGGCGCGGGGGCTATGGCTACACCTTC.

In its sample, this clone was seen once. This CDR3 is CATRQGPGELFF. CDR3 nucleotide sequence: TGTGCCACCAGACAGGGGCCCGGGGAGCTGTTTTTT. The chain joins TRBV24-1 to TRBJ2-2, with 7 nucleotides matching TRBD1. Germline assignment: CDR1 KGHDR and CDR2 SFDVKD. V dropped 7 bases and J dropped 6; count of bases not matched to a gene: 1. This CDR3 is built from 12 residues.

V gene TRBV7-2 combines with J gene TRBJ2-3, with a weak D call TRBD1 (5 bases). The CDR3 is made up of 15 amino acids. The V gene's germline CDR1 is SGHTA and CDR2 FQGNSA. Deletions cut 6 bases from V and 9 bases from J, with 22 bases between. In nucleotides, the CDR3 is TGTGCCAGCAGGCCAATGACGGCACAGGCGACGACGCAGTATTTT. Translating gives CASRPMTAQATTQYF.

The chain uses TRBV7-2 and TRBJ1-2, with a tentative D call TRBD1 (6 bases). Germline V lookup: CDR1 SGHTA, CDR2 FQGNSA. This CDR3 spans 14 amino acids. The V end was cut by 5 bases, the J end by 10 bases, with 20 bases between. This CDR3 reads CASSGKGQLKVYTF. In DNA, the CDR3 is TGTGCCAGCAGCGGGAAAGGACAGTTGAAGGTCTACACCTTC.

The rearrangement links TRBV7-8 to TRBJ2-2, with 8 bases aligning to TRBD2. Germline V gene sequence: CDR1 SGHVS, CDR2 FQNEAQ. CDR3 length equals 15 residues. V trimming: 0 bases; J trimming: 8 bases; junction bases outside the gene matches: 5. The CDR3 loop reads CASSLAGAGVGELFF. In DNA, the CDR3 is TGTGCCAGCAGCTTAGCCGGAGCGGGAGTGGGGGAGCTGTTTTTT.

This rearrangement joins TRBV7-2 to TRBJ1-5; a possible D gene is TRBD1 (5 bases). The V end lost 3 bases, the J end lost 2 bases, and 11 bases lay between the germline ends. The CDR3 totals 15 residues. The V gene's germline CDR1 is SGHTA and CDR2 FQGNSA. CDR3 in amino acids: CASSFTGLGNQPQHF. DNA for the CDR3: TGTGCCAGCAGCTTTACAGGATTGGGCAATCAGCCCCAGCATTTT. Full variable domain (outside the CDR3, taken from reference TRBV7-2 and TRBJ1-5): GAGVSQSPSNKVTEKGKDVELRCDPISGHTALYWYRQSLGQGLEFLIYFQGNSAPDKSGLPSDRFSAERTGGSVSTLTIQRTQQEDSAVYLCASSFTGLGNQPQHFGDGTRLSIL.

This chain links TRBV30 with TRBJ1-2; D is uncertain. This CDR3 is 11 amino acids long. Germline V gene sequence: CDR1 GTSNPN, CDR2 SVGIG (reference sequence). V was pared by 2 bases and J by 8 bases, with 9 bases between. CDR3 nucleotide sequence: TGTGCCTGGAGTTCTTTCCTGGGCTACACCTTC. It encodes CAWSSFLGYTF.

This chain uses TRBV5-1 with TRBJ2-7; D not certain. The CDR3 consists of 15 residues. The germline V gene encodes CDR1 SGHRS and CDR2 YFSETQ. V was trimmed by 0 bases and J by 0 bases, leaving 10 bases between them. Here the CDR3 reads CASSLEATYSYEQYF. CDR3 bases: TGCGCCAGCAGCTTGGAGGCGACATACTCCTACGAGCAGTACTTC.

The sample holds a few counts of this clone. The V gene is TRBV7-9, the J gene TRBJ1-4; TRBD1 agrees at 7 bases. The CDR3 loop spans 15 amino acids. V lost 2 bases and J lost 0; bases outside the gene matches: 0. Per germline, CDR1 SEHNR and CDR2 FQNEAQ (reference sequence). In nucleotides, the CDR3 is TGTGCCAGCAGCTTACAGGGGGCAACTAATGAAAAACTGTTTTTT. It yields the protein CASSLQGATNEKLFF.

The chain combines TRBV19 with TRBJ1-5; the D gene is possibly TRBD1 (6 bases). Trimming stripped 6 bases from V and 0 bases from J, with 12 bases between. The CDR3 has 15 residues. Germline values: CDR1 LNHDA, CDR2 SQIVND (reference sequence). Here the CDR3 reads CASRGQTNSNQPQHF. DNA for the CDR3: TGTGCCAGTAGGGGACAAACGAATAGCAATCAGCCCCAGCATTTT.

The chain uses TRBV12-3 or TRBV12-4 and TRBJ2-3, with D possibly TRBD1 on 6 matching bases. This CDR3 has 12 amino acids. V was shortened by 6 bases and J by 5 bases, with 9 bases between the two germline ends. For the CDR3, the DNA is TGTGCCAGCAGGGGGGCCATAGATACGCAGTATTTT. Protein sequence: CASRGAIDTQYF.

Here the CDR3 DNA reads TGTGCCAGCAGCCATTTATGGGAGGAAAAACTGTTTTTT. This encodes CASSHLWEEKLFF. The chain links TRBV7-9 to TRBJ1-4; D remains ambiguous. Trimming took 5 bases from V and 8 from J, leaving 12 bases between them. Germline lookup yields CDR1 SEHNR and CDR2 FQNEAQ (reference sequence). The CDR3 contains 13 residues. The variable domain in full, completed from reference TRBV7-9 and TRBJ1-4, reads DTGVSQNPRHKITKRGQNVTFRCDPISEHNRLYWYRQTLGQGPEFLTYFQNEAQLEKSRLLSDRFSAERPKGSFSTLEIQRTEQGDSAMYLCASSHLWEEKLFFGSGTQLSVL.

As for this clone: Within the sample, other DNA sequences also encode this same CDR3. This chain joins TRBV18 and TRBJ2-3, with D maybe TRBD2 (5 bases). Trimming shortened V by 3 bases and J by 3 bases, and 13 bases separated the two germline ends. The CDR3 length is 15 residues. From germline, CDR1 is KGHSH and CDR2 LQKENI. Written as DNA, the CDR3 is TGTGCCAGCTCACCGCAGAGAGGGTCGACAGATACGCAGTATTTT. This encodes CASSPQRGSTDTQYF. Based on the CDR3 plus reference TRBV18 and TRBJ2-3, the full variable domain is NAGVMQNPRHLVRRRGQEARLRCSPMKGHSHVYWYRQLPEEGLKFMVYLQKENIIDESGMPKERFSAEFPKEGPSILRIQQVVRGDSAAYFCASSPQRGSTDTQYFGPGTRLTVL.

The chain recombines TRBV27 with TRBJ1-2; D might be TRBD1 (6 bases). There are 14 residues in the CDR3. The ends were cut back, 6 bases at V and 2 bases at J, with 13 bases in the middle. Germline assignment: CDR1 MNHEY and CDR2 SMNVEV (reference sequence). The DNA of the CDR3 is TGTGCCAGCAGGAGATCAGGACAGAACTATGGCTACACCTTC. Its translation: CASRRSGQNYGYTF.

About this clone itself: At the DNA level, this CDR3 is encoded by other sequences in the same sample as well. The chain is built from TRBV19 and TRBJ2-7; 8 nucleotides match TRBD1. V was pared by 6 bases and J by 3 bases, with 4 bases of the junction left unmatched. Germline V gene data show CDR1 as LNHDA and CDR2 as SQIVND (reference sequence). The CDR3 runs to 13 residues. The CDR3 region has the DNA TGTGCCAGTAGGAGAACAGGGGGCTACGAGCAGTACTTC. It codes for CASRRTGGYEQYF.

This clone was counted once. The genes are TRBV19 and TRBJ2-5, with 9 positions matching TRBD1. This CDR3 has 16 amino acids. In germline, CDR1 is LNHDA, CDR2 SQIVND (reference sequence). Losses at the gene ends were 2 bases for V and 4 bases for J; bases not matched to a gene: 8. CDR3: CASSIRDRGSGETQYF. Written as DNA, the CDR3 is TGTGCCAGTAGTATAAGAGACAGGGGGTCGGGAGAGACCCAGTACTTC.